The subject of this entry is one T cell receptor beta chain. The CDR3 runs 12 residues. The ends lost 2 bases at V and 6 bases at J; junction bases unmatched: 0. Germline lookup yields CDR1 SGHRS and CDR2 YFSETQ. PCR involved 60 Vbeta and 13 Jbeta primers. Data came from immunoSEQ multiplex PCR; TCRdb stores just in-frame clones and leaves some out. The table records over 150,000 clones, roughly 85% of them present only once. The data derive from a study of cytomegalovirus exposure and HLA in healthy donors. Sequenced sample: PBMCs. This TCR came from a woman aged 50 to 60 in good health and CMV-seronegative. The chain has TRBV5-1 and TRBJ1-1; the match to TRBD1 covers 8 bases. CDR3 DNA sequence: TGCGCCAGCAGCTTACAGGGGGCTGAAGCTTTCTTT. It encodes CASSLQGAEAFF.